A single sample gave rise to the 29 T cell receptor beta chains below, sequenced in a study of Ad26.COV2.S vaccination and SARS-CoV-2 variants. Treatment reported: roughly 18 received Ad26.COV2.S at low or high dose, single or two shots; several received placebo; per-sample allocation not given. Sampling took place 63 days after the first vaccine or placebo injection. The repertoire was sequenced with immunoSEQ multiplex PCR; TCRdb's copy has only in-frame clones and lacks some. This sample yields approximately 350,000 clones, of which around 90% are seen a single time; more than 3% belongs to the top ten. The specimen was peripheral blood, collected in a trial of Ad26.COV2.S vaccine versus placebo. The receptors derive from a person between 18 and 59 years old who received the Ad26.COV2.S COVID-19 vaccine or a placebo.

V usage is TRBV7-9 and J usage is TRBJ2-7; D unclear. CDR1 is SEHNR and CDR2 is FQNEAQ in the germline V gene (reference sequence). This CDR3 is built from 12 residues. The V gene lost 5 bases and the J gene lost 5 bases, with 10 bases spanning the gap. The CDR3 DNA reads as TGTGCCAGCAGCGTACGAAGGAACGAGCAGTACTTC. Amino acids: CASSVRRNEQYF.

A single count supports this clone. The CDR3 sequence: CASSSDRENTEAFF. CDR3 DNA: TGCGCCAGCAGCTCCGACAGAGAGAACACTGAAGCTTTCTTT. The chain joins TRBV5-1 to TRBJ1-1; TRBD1 might be the D (5 bases). The CDR3 spans 14 residues. The V gene lost 3 bases and the J gene lost 1 base, with 10 bases spanning the gap. Germline V lookup: CDR1 SGHRS, CDR2 YFSETQ.

Here the CDR3 reads CASGLVGRQGTQYF. The DNA for the CDR3 is TGTGCTAGTGGTTTGGTGGGTCGCCAGGGGACCCAGTACTTC. The chain employs TRBV12-5 and TRBJ2-5, with D maybe TRBD1 (5 bases). The length of the CDR3 is 14 residues. Per the germline V gene, CDR1 is LGHNT and CDR2 is FRNRAP. V lost 0 bases to trimming and J lost 7 bases, with 12 bases between them.

The chain recombines TRBV4-3 with TRBJ2-7, with TRBD1 as a possible D gene (5 bases). Germline assignment: CDR1 LGHNA and CDR2 YSLEER. This CDR3 is 14 amino acids long. V gave up 0 bases and J gave up 3 bases, with 9 bases separating them. DNA of the CDR3: TGCGCCAGCAGCCAAGATCGTAGGGGCTACGAGCAGTACTTC. Translating it yields CASSQDRRGYEQYF.

The CDR3 loop is CASSQDIAGDTDTQYF. CDR3 DNA: TGTGCCAGCAGCCAAGATATTGCGGGGGATACAGATACGCAGTATTTT. The chain links TRBV3-1 (or the pseudogene TRBV3-2) to TRBJ2-3, with 7 positions matching TRBD2. V trimming: 0 bases; J trimming: 3 bases; junction bases outside the gene matches: 6. Germline-derived CDR1 and CDR2 are LGHDT and YNNKEL (reference sequence). The CDR3 extends over 16 amino acids.

Points on this clone: One end of the junction does not line up with germline, which may come from a read error. The rearrangement joins TRBV7-7 to TRBJ2-2; TRBD2 is a possible D gene (5 bases). The CDR3 length is 17 residues. The germline gives CDR1 SSHAT, CDR2 FNYEAQ (reference sequence). Written as DNA, the CDR3 is TGTGCTAGCAGTATACGGGAACCGCTTTCTGGCACCGGGGAGCTGTTTTTT. It yields the protein CASSIREPLSGTGELFF.

The V and J genes are TRBV14 and TRBJ1-5; the D is unclear. The CDR3 is 12 amino acids. Germline V gene data show CDR1 as SGHDN and CDR2 as FVKESK. Trimming pared 5 bases from V and 4 bases from J, leaving 6 bases between. The CDR3, as DNA: TGTGCCAGCAGCTTAAGGAATCAGCCCCAGCATTTT. Translation gives CASSLRNQPQHF.

The chain is built from TRBV6-5 and TRBJ1-2; 7 nucleotides match TRBD1. CDR1 MNHEY and CDR2 SVGAGI come from the germline V gene. The length of the CDR3 is 15 residues. The V segment lost 5 bases and the J segment 7 bases; nucleotides outside the gene matches: 13. The CDR3 DNA follows: TGTGCCAGCAGTAAGGACAGGCGCGTCAGTTTTGGCTACACCTTC. Protein: CASSKDRRVSFGYTF.

V and J are TRBV19 and TRBJ1-2; 7 nucleotides match TRBD1. The ends lost 4 bases at V and 8 bases at J; junction bases unmatched: 13. The CDR3 loop spans 15 amino acids. The germline gives CDR1 LNHDA, CDR2 SQIVND (reference sequence). The CDR3 sequence: CASSTRGPPREGYTF. In DNA, the CDR3 is TGTGCCAGTAGTACAAGGGGGCCGCCGCGGGAGGGCTACACCTTC.

The V gene is TRBV7-9, the J gene TRBJ2-7; D is unclear. The V and J ends lost 5 bases and 6 bases respectively, with 5 bases between them. CDR3 length equals 10 residues. CDR1 and CDR2 (germline): SEHNR, FQNEAQ (reference sequence). As DNA, the CDR3 is TGTGCCAGCAGCGGAACCGAGCAGTACTTC. Protein: CASSGTEQYF. Complete variable domain (other parts from reference TRBV7-9 and TRBJ2-7): DTGVSQNPRHKITKRGQNVTFRCDPISEHNRLYWYRQTLGQGPEFLTYFQNEAQLEKSRLLSDRFSAERPKGSFSTLEIQRTEQGDSAMYLCASSGTEQYFGPGTRLTVT.

The chain uses TRBV4-1 and TRBJ2-2; TRBD1 matches at 7 bases. J gave up 7 bases and V 3 bases, and 11 bases lay outside the gene matches. The CDR3 is 16 amino acids. CDR1 is MGHRA, CDR2 YSYEKL, per germline. The CDR3 loop is CASSHPAGTVNGELFF. In DNA, the CDR3 is TGCGCCAGCAGCCACCCCGCCGGGACAGTGAACGGGGAGCTGTTTTTT.

CDR3 sequence (DNA): TGTGCCAGCAGTTTCGGGGTTAACACCGGGGAGCTGTTTTTT. Encoded protein: CASSFGVNTGELFF. The chain has TRBV28 and TRBJ2-2; D may be TRBD2 (5 bases). CDR1 and CDR2 from the germline V gene are MDHEN and SYDVKM. The CDR3 runs to 14 residues. V lost 3 bases and J lost 2, with 7 bases in between.

The V gene is TRBV6-4, the J gene TRBJ2-2, with TRBD2 identical over 8 bases. Trimming at V came to 5 bases and at J to 1 base, leaving 3 bases not matched to a gene. There are 15 residues in the CDR3. The germline gives CDR1 MRHNA, CDR2 SNTAGT. Written as DNA, the CDR3 is TGTGCCAGCAGTCCCGCGGGGGGGAACACCGGGGAGCTGTTTTTT. Translation: CASSPAGGNTGELFF.

V gene TRBV29-1 combines with J gene TRBJ1-1; 8 bases agree with TRBD1. The germline CDR1 and CDR2 sequences are SQVTM and ANQGSEA. The CDR3 has 14 residues. Trimming removed 3 bases from V and 5 bases from J; junction bases left unmatched: 8. The CDR3 spells CSVENRGRKTEAFF. CDR3 nucleotide sequence: TGCAGCGTTGAGAACAGGGGGAGGAAGACTGAAGCTTTCTTT.

The chain joins TRBV5-5 to TRBJ2-1; D is ambiguous. Trimming stripped 1 base from V and 0 bases from J, with 17 bases between. CDR1 and CDR2 (germline): SGHKS, YYEKEE (reference sequence). The CDR3 spans 18 residues. The CDR3 spells CASSLYVEVLSSYNEQFF. CDR3 coding DNA: TGTGCCAGCAGCTTGTATGTTGAGGTCCTTAGCTCCTACAATGAGCAGTTCTTC.

Concerning this clone itself: A read error may account for a junction end that differs from germline. The chain recombines TRBV7-7 with TRBJ2-7; possible D gene TRBD2, 6 bases. The CDR3 covers 16 residues. The germline CDR1 and CDR2 sequences are SSHAT and FNYEAQ (reference sequence). CDR3 sequence: CASSMGRGQSPYEQYF. The CDR3 coding sequence is TGTGCTAGCAGCATGGGGCGGGGCCAGAGCCCTTACGAGCAGTACTTC.

The chain carries TRBV7-3 and TRBJ1-3; no firm D call. Germline assignment: CDR1 SGHTA and CDR2 FQGTGA. Trimming stripped 5 bases from V and 3 bases from J, with 8 bases between. CDR3 size: 13 residues. CDR3: CASSPFGGNTIYF. CDR3 bases: TGTGCCAGCAGCCCTTTTGGTGGAAACACCATATATTTT.

This clone appeared a single time. The chain joins TRBV7-9 to TRBJ1-2, with D hard to call. The germline V gene encodes CDR1 SEHNR and CDR2 FQNEAQ (reference sequence). This CDR3 comprises 15 residues. Trimming took 3 bases from V and 5 from J, leaving 16 bases between them. The CDR3 spells CASSLDEWAIYGYTF. The CDR3 DNA reads as TGTGCCAGCAGCTTGGATGAATGGGCCATATATGGCTACACCTTC. The complete variable domain, with remaining parts taken from reference TRBV7-9 and TRBJ1-2, reads DTGVSQNPRHKITKRGQNVTFRCDPISEHNRLYWYRQTLGQGPEFLTYFQNEAQLEKSRLLSDRFSAERPKGSFSTLEIQRTEQGDSAMYLCASSLDEWAIYGYTFGSGTRLTVV.

The rearrangement joins TRBV5-5 to TRBJ2-3; D is possibly TRBD2 (6 bases). In germline, CDR1 is SGHKS, CDR2 YYEKEE (reference sequence). The CDR3 is 15 residues long. The germline V and J ends were trimmed by 2 bases and 2 bases, with 12 bases remaining between them. The CDR3, as DNA: TGTGCCAGCAGCTTTGGGGACTCTTTCACAGATACGCAGTATTTT. Translation gives CASSFGDSFTDTQYF.

The V gene is TRBV7-2, the J gene TRBJ1-2, with TRBD1 as a possible D gene (5 bases). Per germline, CDR1 SGHTA and CDR2 FQGNSA. The CDR3 runs 17 residues. Trimming pared 5 bases from V and 3 bases from J, leaving 22 bases between. The DNA of the CDR3 is TGTGCCAGCAGCCCCACCTTTCTCTTGACAGCCCACTATGGCTACACCTTC. Protein sequence: CASSPTFLLTAHYGYTF.

The chain has TRBV7-9 and TRBJ2-5; TRBD2 matches at 10 bases. The V segment lost 4 bases and the J segment 2 bases; nucleotides outside the gene matches: 13. CDR1 is SEHNR, CDR2 FQNEAQ, per germline (reference sequence). This CDR3 is 18 amino acids long. The CDR3 region is CASSSLLAGVPGQETQYF. The DNA of the CDR3 is TGTGCCAGCAGCTCTCTCCTAGCGGGGGTTCCGGGGCAAGAGACCCAGTACTTC. Together with reference TRBV7-9 and TRBJ2-5, the CDR3 gives the full variable domain: DTGVSQNPRHKITKRGQNVTFRCDPISEHNRLYWYRQTLGQGPEFLTYFQNEAQLEKSRLLSDRFSAERPKGSFSTLEIQRTEQGDSAMYLCASSSLLAGVPGQETQYFGPGTRLLVL.

The chain couples TRBV9 to TRBJ2-1; the match to TRBD2 covers 11 bases. The CDR3 loop spans 15 amino acids. Per the germline V gene, CDR1 is SGDLS and CDR2 is YYNGEE. V lost 1 base, J lost 8 bases, and 5 bases stayed unmatched. The CDR3: CASSVSSGGWDEQFF. Here the CDR3 DNA reads TGTGCCAGCAGCGTATCTAGCGGGGGGTGGGATGAGCAGTTCTTC.

The J gene is TRBJ2-2, the V gene TRBV7-9; D is uncertain. V was trimmed by 3 bases and J by 7 bases, leaving 9 bases between them. The length of the CDR3 is 13 residues. The V gene's germline CDR1 is SEHNR and CDR2 FQNEAQ (reference sequence). CDR3 amino acids: CASSLEVGGELFF. The CDR3 coding sequence is TGTGCCAGCAGCTTGGAAGTTGGCGGGGAGCTGTTTTTT.

The J gene is TRBJ2-7, the V gene TRBV5-8; D is possibly TRBD2 (5 bases). The length of the CDR3 is 13 residues. Germline V CDR1 and CDR2: SGHTS, YDEGEE. V was pared by 4 bases and J by 2 bases, with 10 bases between. CDR3 nucleotides: TGTGCCAGCAGCGGCGGGTCCACCTACGAGCAGTACTTC. It yields the protein CASSGGSTYEQYF.

V usage is TRBV5-4 and J usage is TRBJ1-5; possibly TRBD1 for D (5 bases). The CDR3 spans 14 residues. V lost 4 bases, J lost 3 bases, and 11 bases lay in between. CDR1 SGHNT and CDR2 YYREEE come from the germline V gene (reference sequence). The CDR3 nucleotides read TGTGCCAGCAGCAACCGACAGACCAATCAGCCCCAGCATTTT. This codes for CASSNRQTNQPQHF.

The sample holds one count of this clone. The chain employs TRBV18 and TRBJ1-4, with D perhaps matching TRBD1 (6 bases). The V end lost 3 bases, the J end lost 7 bases, and 15 bases lay between the germline ends. Germline values: CDR1 KGHSH, CDR2 LQKENI. The CDR3 loop spans 15 amino acids. CDR3 DNA: TGTGCCAGCTCACCTCGGGACACTTGGGCTGAAAAACTGTTTTTT. Translated, it gives CASSPRDTWAEKLFF.

The CDR3 reads CASSRTEGSEAFF. The CDR3 region has the DNA TGTGCCAGCAGCCGTACTGAGGGTAGTGAAGCTTTCTTT. This rearrangement joins TRBV7-3 to TRBJ1-1; D is unclear. The germline V gene encodes CDR1 SGHTA and CDR2 FQGTGA. Trimming took off 5 bases at V and 7 bases at J, with 14 bases between the two ends. CDR3 length: 13 residues.

This clone appeared a single time. The chain links TRBV27 to TRBJ2-7, with D maybe TRBD2 (7 bases). CDR3 size: 18 residues. Per germline, CDR1 MNHEY and CDR2 SMNVEV (reference sequence). V lost 4 bases to trimming and J lost 0 bases, with 22 bases between them. This CDR3 reads CASSSPRSGRGPSYEQYF. The CDR3 region has the DNA TGTGCCAGCAGTTCCCCCCGCTCGGGGCGGGGGCCCTCCTACGAGCAGTACTTC.

This chain connects TRBV5-6 to TRBJ2-7, with 7 bases fitting TRBD1. CDR3 length: 15 residues. The J segment lost 3 bases and the V segment lost 4 bases, leaving 10 bases of the junction unmatched. The germline V gene encodes CDR1 SGHDT and CDR2 YYEEEE. CDR3 DNA sequence: TGTGCCAGCAGCCCCGGACAGGAAATCGACTACGAGCAGTACTTC. It specifies CASSPGQEIDYEQYF.